One and the same sample provided the 16 T cell receptor beta chains below, sequenced in a study of siplizumab effects on memory and regulatory T cells. The assay was immunoSEQ multiplex PCR, and TCRdb's table has in-frame clones only and misses some. The sample carries approximately 110,000 clones, approximately 90% recorded once. Sequences were obtained from Tregs sorted from blood. The receptors originated from a human donor in good health.

This clone occurred once. V is TRBV5-1 and J is TRBJ1-3; D unclear. There are 15 residues in the CDR3. Trimming cost V 6 bases and J 0 bases, with 13 bases left between them. The germline V gene encodes CDR1 SGHRS and CDR2 YFSETQ. This chain's CDR3 is CASNLDGSSGNTIYF. As DNA, the CDR3 is TGCGCCAGCAACCTTGACGGAAGCTCTGGAAACACCATATATTTT. The variable domain in full, completed from reference TRBV5-1 and TRBJ1-3, reads KAGVTQTPRYLIKTRGQQVTLSCSPISGHRSVSWYQQTPGQGLQFLFEYFSETQRNKGNFPGRFSGRQFSNSRSEMNVSTLELGDSALYLCASNLDGSSGNTIYFGEGSWLTVV.

The chain couples TRBV7-8 to TRBJ1-6; a possible D gene is TRBD1 (5 bases). Between the trimmed V and J ends, which lost 2 bases and 7 bases, there was a span of 15 bases. Germline CDR1 SGHVS, CDR2 FQNEAQ. The CDR3 consists of 16 residues. CDR3: CASSLRGRGGNSPLHF. The CDR3 DNA follows: TGTGCCAGCAGCTTACGGGGCCGCGGCGGGAATTCACCCCTCCACTTT.

This rearrangement joins TRBV28 to TRBJ2-7; D not resolved. CDR3 length: 15 residues. From germline, CDR1 is MDHEN and CDR2 SYDVKM. Trimming removed 3 bases at V and 0 bases at J, with 12 bases between. CDR3 sequence (DNA): TGTGCCAGCAGTTTGCCCGTGGACGGCTCCTACGAGCAGTACTTC. Residues: CASSLPVDGSYEQYF.

The CDR3, as DNA: TGTGCCAGCTCACCCTCGACTCCCGAGCAGTTCTTC. Amino acids: CASSPSTPEQFF. This chain joins TRBV18 and TRBJ2-1; D unclear. The V and J ends lost 3 bases and 10 bases respectively, with 10 bases between them. CDR1 KGHSH and CDR2 LQKENI come from the germline V gene. The CDR3 totals 12 residues.

This clone was counted a few times. V usage is TRBV5-1 and J usage is TRBJ2-1; D is perhaps TRBD1 (6 bases). The CDR3 sequence is 15 residues long. Germline V gene lookup returns CDR1 SGHRS and CDR2 YFSETQ. V shed 2 bases and J shed 0 bases, with 9 bases lying between them. CDR3 nucleotide sequence: TGCGCCAGCAGCTTAGGACAGAGCTCCTACAATGAGCAGTTCTTC. Translated, it gives CASSLGQSSYNEQFF.

The chain links TRBV7-9 to TRBJ1-4; D is uncertain. There are 15 residues in the CDR3. V shed 5 bases and J shed 0 bases, with 10 bases lying between them. Per the germline V gene, CDR1 is SEHNR and CDR2 is FQNEAQ (reference sequence). The CDR3 region is CASSTRTSTNEKLFF. CDR3 sequence (DNA): TGTGCCAGCAGCACCCGGACTTCAACTAATGAAAAACTGTTTTTT.

CDR3 residues: CASSDPTRGDEQFF. CDR3 coding DNA: TGTGCCAGCAGTGACCCGACCAGGGGGGATGAGCAGTTCTTC. The J gene is TRBJ2-1, the V gene TRBV6-4; perhaps TRBD1 as D (7 bases). V was pared by 2 bases and J by 8 bases, with 13 bases between. The CDR3 has 14 residues. The germline V gene has CDR1 MRHNA and CDR2 SNTAGT.

This chain connects TRBV4-1 to TRBJ1-4; D is uncertain. V lost 1 base, J lost 3 bases, and 9 bases lay in between. CDR3 length equals 15 residues. From germline, CDR1 is MGHRA and CDR2 YSYEKL. CDR3 DNA sequence: TGCGCCAGCAGCCAAGGATACGGGGCTAATGAAAAACTGTTTTTT. Translating gives CASSQGYGANEKLFF.

This clone came up a few times. The chain is built from TRBV14 and TRBJ1-2; no definite D call. The CDR3 is 15 residues long. Trimming removed 3 bases from V and 8 bases from J, with 19 bases in between. CDR1 and CDR2 from the germline V gene are SGHDN and FVKESK. The CDR3, as DNA: TGTGCCAGCAGCCATAACGGAGAGACACTCAGAGGCTACACCTTC. Its protein is CASSHNGETLRGYTF. Based on the CDR3 plus reference TRBV14 and TRBJ1-2, the full variable domain is EAGVTQFPSHSVIEKGQTVTLRCDPISGHDNLYWYRRVMGKEIKFLLHFVKESKQDESGMPNNRFLAERTGGTYSTLKVQPAELEDSGVYFCASSHNGETLRGYTFGSGTRLTVV.

The DNA for the CDR3 is TGTGCCAGCAGCAGGGGACAGGGGGAATACAATGAGCAGTTCTTC. Its translation is CASSRGQGEYNEQFF. The rearrangement joins TRBV27 to TRBJ2-1; 11 bases are shared with TRBD1. CDR1 MNHEY and CDR2 SMNVEV come from the germline V gene (reference sequence). J lost 4 bases, V lost 6 bases, and 5 bases had no gene match. The length of the CDR3 is 15 residues.

The chain has TRBV6-1 and TRBJ1-2; the D is unclear. Germline loops: CDR1 MNHNS, CDR2 SASEGT. The CDR3 consists of 14 residues. V dropped 5 bases and J dropped 8 bases, with 18 bases sitting between them. CDR3 amino acids: CASSNRASTTGYTF. CDR3 nucleotides: TGTGCCAGCAGTAACCGGGCCTCGACCACAGGCTACACCTTC.

The V call is TRBV9, the J call TRBJ2-3; TRBD1 matches at 11 bases. The CDR3 covers 15 residues. Looked up from germline, CDR1 is SGDLS and CDR2 is YYNGEE. Trimming cost V 6 bases and J 5 bases; bases outside gene matches: 8. In DNA, the CDR3 is TGTGCCAGCAACGATGGGACAGGGGGTCGAGATACGCAGTATTTT. Protein: CASNDGTGGRDTQYF.

The chain is built from TRBV5-1 and TRBJ2-2; tentatively, D is TRBD1 (5 bases). V was clipped by 3 bases and J by 7 bases, with 19 bases between them. Germline V gives CDR1 SGHRS, CDR2 YFSETQ. The CDR3 is made up of 16 amino acids. This CDR3 is CASSSRSIGVIGELFF. The CDR3 region has the DNA TGCGCCAGCAGCTCCCGCAGTATAGGGGTGATCGGGGAGCTGTTTTTT.

In its sample, this clone was seen a few times. The sample contains more than one DNA sequence encoding this CDR3. This sequence joins TRBV2 and TRBJ1-2; D call uncertain. V dropped 1 base and J dropped 4 bases, with 7 bases sitting between them. The CDR3 loop spans 13 amino acids. In germline, CDR1 is SNHLY, CDR2 FYNNEI. The CDR3 DNA is TGTGCCAGCAGTGAAGGGGTAGGCTATGGCTACACCTTC. Residues: CASSEGVGYGYTF. Filled out from reference TRBV2 and TRBJ1-2, the complete variable domain reads EPEVTQTPSHQVTQMGQEVILRCVPISNHLYFYWYRQILGQKVEFLVSFYNNEISEKSEIFDDQFSVERPDGSNFTLKIRSTKLEDSAMYFCASSEGVGYGYTFGSGTRLTVV.

This chain connects TRBV5-1 to TRBJ1-1, with a weak D call TRBD1 (5 bases). The CDR3 length is 15 residues. Per the germline V gene, CDR1 is SGHRS and CDR2 is YFSETQ. V lost 5 bases and J 2 bases, leaving 16 bases between the germline ends. The CDR3 sequence is CASSQLRGPNTEAFF. In DNA form, the CDR3 reads TGCGCCAGCAGTCAGTTACGGGGCCCCAACACTGAAGCTTTCTTT.

The CDR3 nucleotides read TGTGCCAGCTCACAAGGAACAACAGATACGCAGTATTTT. Translation: CASSQGTTDTQYF. V is TRBV18 and J is TRBJ2-3, with unresolved D. The germline gives CDR1 KGHSH, CDR2 LQKENI. This CDR3 region has 13 residues. V was trimmed by 4 bases and J by 3 bases, leaving 8 bases between them.